Below are 4 T cell receptor beta chains sequenced from a single sample in a study of T cell responses to AZD1222 COVID-19 vaccine. Measured with immunoSEQ multiplex PCR; TCRdb has only the in-frame clones, and not every one. The sample records 120,000 or so clones, around 93% being singletons. The input for sequencing was peripheral blood, taken on day 0 of AZD1222 vaccination. Receptors were obtained from an adult in good health.

The CDR3 region is CASSQYQGQGGGTQYF. Written as DNA, the CDR3 is TGTGCCAGCAGTCAATACCAGGGACAGGGAGGAGGTACGCAGTATTTT. V and J are TRBV6-6 and TRBJ2-3, with TRBD1 matching over 9 bases. Germline V gives CDR1 MNHNY, CDR2 SVGAGI (reference sequence). The J segment lost 8 bases and the V segment lost 5 bases, leaving 14 bases of the junction unmatched. The CDR3 extends over 16 amino acids.

V is TRBV5-1 and J is TRBJ2-7; 7 bases are a match to TRBD2. Looked up from germline, CDR1 is SGHRS and CDR2 is YFSETQ. Losses at the gene ends were 4 bases for V and 2 bases for J; bases not matched to a gene: 9. This CDR3 is built from 15 residues. CDR3 amino acids: CASSLSGGPPYEQYF. The CDR3 nucleotides are TGCGCCAGCAGCCTCTCGGGAGGACCCCCCTACGAGCAGTACTTC.

The sample holds one count of this clone. This chain links TRBV6-5 with TRBJ2-7; 7 nucleotides align to TRBD2. The CDR3 covers 14 residues. Per germline, CDR1 MNHEY and CDR2 SVGAGI. V was clipped by 8 bases and J by 2 bases; unmatched bases: 9. CDR3: CASFPASGTYEQYF. The CDR3 nucleotides are TGTGCCAGCTTCCCCGCTAGCGGAACCTACGAGCAGTACTTC.

V is TRBV5-4 and J is TRBJ2-1, with TRBD2 matching over 9 bases. The germline V gene encodes CDR1 SGHNT and CDR2 YYREEE (reference sequence). This CDR3 contains 15 residues. Unmatched junction bases numbered 1, after V lost 3 bases and J lost 0 bases. CDR3: CASSSTSGSYNEQFF. The CDR3 DNA reads as TGTGCCAGCAGCTCGACTAGCGGCTCCTACAATGAGCAGTTCTTC.